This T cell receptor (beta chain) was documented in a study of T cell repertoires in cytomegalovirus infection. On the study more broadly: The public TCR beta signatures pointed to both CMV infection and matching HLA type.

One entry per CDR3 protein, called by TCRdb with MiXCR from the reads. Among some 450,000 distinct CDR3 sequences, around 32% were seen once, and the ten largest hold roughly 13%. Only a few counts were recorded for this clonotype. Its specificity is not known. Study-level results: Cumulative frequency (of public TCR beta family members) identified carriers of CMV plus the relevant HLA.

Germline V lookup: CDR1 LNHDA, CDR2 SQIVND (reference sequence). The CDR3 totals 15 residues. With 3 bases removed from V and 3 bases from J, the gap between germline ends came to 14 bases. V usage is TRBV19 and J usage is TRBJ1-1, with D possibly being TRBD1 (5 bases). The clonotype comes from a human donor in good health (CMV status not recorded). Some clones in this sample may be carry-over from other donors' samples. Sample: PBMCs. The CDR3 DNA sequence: TGTGCCAGTAGTATCTTCCCAGGGATGCACACTGAAGCTTTCTTT. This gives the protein CASSIFPGMHTEAFF. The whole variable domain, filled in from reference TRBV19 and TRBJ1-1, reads DGGITQSPKYLFRKEGQNVTLSCEQNLNHDAMYWYRQDPGQGLRLIYYSQIVNDFQKGDIAEGYSVSREKKESFPLTVTSAQKNPTAFYLCASSIFPGMHTEAFFGQGTRLTVV.